The 32 T cell receptor beta chains listed next were all sequenced from one sample in a study of cytomegalovirus exposure and HLA in healthy donors. The PCR had 60 Vbeta and 13 Jbeta primers. Assay used: immunoSEQ multiplex PCR; TCRdb lists only in-frame clones, some missing. The sample carries approximately 85,000 clones, 75% to 90% recorded once. Sequencing was done on a sample of PBMCs. These receptors were collected from a man aged 45-65 years in good health and CMV-seropositive.

Concerning this clone itself: The sample has other DNA sequences that encode this CDR3 too. CDR3 amino acids: CASSLDRDIYNEQFF. The CDR3 DNA follows: TGTGCCAGCAGCTTAGATCGGGACATTTACAATGAGCAGTTCTTC. This chain connects TRBV11-3 to TRBJ2-1, with D maybe TRBD1 (6 bases). From germline, CDR1 is SGHNT and CDR2 YENEEA. V gave up 0 bases and J gave up 4 bases, with 10 bases separating them. The CDR3 has 15 amino acids. The full variable domain, completed using reference TRBV11-3 and TRBJ2-1, is EAGVVQSPRYKIIEKKQPVAFWCNPISGHNTLYWYLQNLGQGPELLIRYENEEAVDDSQLPKDRFSAERLKGVDSTLKIQPAELGDSAVYLCASSLDRDIYNEQFFGPGTRLTVL.

V is TRBV7-2 and J is TRBJ1-5; unclear D gene. Germline-derived CDR1 and CDR2 are SGHTA and FQGNSA. V was cut by 2 bases and J by 2 bases, with 10 bases left in between. The CDR3 covers 15 residues. The CDR3: CASSLHWEGNQPQHF. CDR3 nucleotide sequence: TGTGCCAGCAGCTTACATTGGGAGGGCAATCAGCCCCAGCATTTT.

This clone appeared a few times. The chain joins TRBV6-1 to TRBJ1-1; a weak D match, TRBD1 (5 bases). The ends were cut back, 3 bases at V and 5 bases at J, with 10 bases in the middle. Germline CDR1 reads MNHNS; CDR2 reads SASEGT. The CDR3 covers 13 residues. CDR3 coding DNA: TGTGCCAGCAGTGAGTTGGGGGGGACTGAAGCTTTCTTT. Translated: CASSELGGTEAFF.

The rearrangement uses TRBV30 and TRBJ2-7; 14 bases are shared with TRBD2. The CDR3 totals 15 residues. V trimming: 7 bases; J trimming: 5 bases; junction bases outside the gene matches: 10. Germline V gene sequence: CDR1 GTSNPN, CDR2 SVGIG (reference sequence). The CDR3 DNA reads as TGTGCCTACAGGCGGGGACTAGCGGGAGCCAACGAGCAGTACTTC. Encoded protein: CAYRRGLAGANEQYF.

Comment on this clone: Its ends do not fully match the called genes, so a read error is possible. V is TRBV7-9 and J is TRBJ2-1; 11 nucleotides line up with TRBD2. CDR3 length: 16 residues. The V gene's germline CDR1 is SEHNR and CDR2 FQNEAQ (reference sequence). CDR3 DNA: TGTTCCAGCAGACCGACTAGCGGGATTTCCTACAATGAGCAGTTCTTC. It specifies CSSRPTSGISYNEQFF.

The chain employs TRBV27 and TRBJ2-3; 9 bases are shared with TRBD2. The CDR3 has 17 amino acids. The trim removed 6 bases at V and 1 base at J, leaving 11 bases unmatched. Germline V gives CDR1 MNHEY, CDR2 SMNVEV (reference sequence). The CDR3 DNA follows: TGTGCCAGCAGACCGGCGGGGTGGACTAGCGGCACAGATACGCAGTATTTT. Protein: CASRPAGWTSGTDTQYF.

This chain joins TRBV5-1 and TRBJ1-1; no definite D call. In germline, CDR1 is SGHRS, CDR2 YFSETQ. The germline V and J ends were trimmed by 5 bases and 1 base, with 9 bases remaining between them. The CDR3 totals 13 residues. DNA for the CDR3: TGCGCCAGCAGTATAGGAGCGAACACTGAAGCTTTCTTT. This gives the protein CASSIGANTEAFF.

The chain has TRBV27 and TRBJ1-6; 7 positions agree with TRBD1. This CDR3 comprises 16 residues. With 2 bases clipped from V and 10 bases from J, the junction kept 11 bases outside the gene matches. Germline V gene data show CDR1 as MNHEY and CDR2 as SMNVEV (reference sequence). The CDR3 loop is CASSLTSWQGGSPLHF. The CDR3 region has the DNA TGTGCCAGCAGTTTAACTAGCTGGCAGGGGGGCTCACCCCTCCACTTT.

This chain uses TRBV7-2 with TRBJ2-1; weak D call: TRBD2 (5 bases). The germline V and J ends were trimmed by 3 bases and 0 bases, with 12 bases remaining between them. This CDR3 is 16 amino acids long. Germline V gene lookup returns CDR1 SGHTA and CDR2 FQGNSA. DNA of the CDR3: TGTGCCAGCAGCTTCTCTGTCGGGGACTCCTACAATGAGCAGTTCTTC. Its translation is CASSFSVGDSYNEQFF. The whole variable domain, filled in from reference TRBV7-2 and TRBJ2-1, reads GAGVSQSPSNKVTEKGKDVELRCDPISGHTALYWYRQSLGQGLEFLIYFQGNSAPDKSGLPSDRFSAERTGGSVSTLTIQRTQQEDSAVYLCASSFSVGDSYNEQFFGPGTRLTVL.

The genes are TRBV7-9 and TRBJ2-1; 8 bases are shared with TRBD1. The J segment lost 3 bases and the V segment lost 3 bases, leaving 4 bases of the junction unmatched. CDR3 length: 15 amino acids. CDR1 and CDR2 (germline): SEHNR, FQNEAQ (reference sequence). CDR3 DNA: TGTGCCAGCAGCTTTCGGGGACAGGTCTACAATGAGCAGTTCTTC. This encodes CASSFRGQVYNEQFF. The variable domain in full, with the rest retrieved from reference TRBV7-9 and TRBJ2-1, is DTGVSQNPRHKITKRGQNVTFRCDPISEHNRLYWYRQTLGQGPEFLTYFQNEAQLEKSRLLSDRFSAERPKGSFSTLEIQRTEQGDSAMYLCASSFRGQVYNEQFFGPGTRLTVL.

The rearrangement uses TRBV5-1 and TRBJ1-5, with D unclear. The germline V and J ends were trimmed by 1 base and 6 bases, with 11 bases remaining between them. CDR1 and CDR2 from the germline V gene are SGHRS and YFSETQ. This CDR3 is 14 amino acids long. CDR3 nucleotide sequence: TGCGCCAGCAGCTTGCCCGGGGTGGGTCAGCCCCAGCATTTT. Translating gives CASSLPGVGQPQHF.

The chain links TRBV29-1 to TRBJ2-1, with 11 bases aligning to TRBD2. The CDR3 has 15 amino acids. J was trimmed by 11 bases and V by 1 base; bases with no gene match: 10. The germline V gene encodes CDR1 SQVTM and CDR2 ANQGSEA. The CDR3 protein is CSVEARSTSGRKQFF. The CDR3 DNA reads as TGCAGCGTTGAAGCCCGCTCAACTAGCGGGAGAAAGCAGTTCTTC.

This clone has only a few counts. The rearrangement joins TRBV5-1 to TRBJ1-2; possibly TRBD1 for D (6 bases). Trimming took 2 bases from V and 5 from J, leaving 13 bases between them. The CDR3 loop spans 14 amino acids. CDR1 SGHRS and CDR2 YFSETQ come from the germline V gene. CDR3 sequence: CASSFRQGWYGYTF. CDR3 nucleotides: TGCGCCAGCAGCTTTCGGCAGGGGTGGTATGGCTACACCTTC.

The rearrangement joins TRBV7-2 to TRBJ2-5; a weak D match, TRBD1 (6 bases). The DNA end is a closer match to TRBJ2-7, so the J assignment may be wrong. This CDR3 spans 12 amino acids. CDR1 is SGHTA and CDR2 is FQGNSA in the germline V gene. CDR3 residues: CASSSQGYEQYF. In nucleotides, the CDR3 is TGTGCCAGCAGCTCCCAGGGGTACGAGCAGTACTTC.

The chain uses TRBV27 and TRBJ2-5, with D perhaps TRBD2 (6 bases). The J call may be mistaken, given a closer DNA end match to TRBJ2-7. Germline values: CDR1 MNHEY, CDR2 SMNVEV (reference sequence). The CDR3 extends over 13 amino acids. This CDR3 reads CAVSGASSYEQYF. For the CDR3, the DNA is TGTGCCGTTAGCGGCGCAAGCTCCTACGAGCAGTACTTC.

The chain joins TRBV11-3 to TRBJ2-1, with D possibly TRBD2 on 5 matching bases. Trimming removed 5 bases at V and 4 bases at J, with 21 bases between. Germline V gene data show CDR1 as SGHNT and CDR2 as YENEEA. The CDR3 consists of 17 residues. The CDR3 bases are TGTGCCAGCAGCCACCTCCTATTCAGCGGAATGTACAATGAGCAGTTCTTC. Its translation is CASSHLLFSGMYNEQFF.

V usage is TRBV5-1 and J usage is TRBJ2-1; TRBD2 agrees at 10 bases. This CDR3 contains 15 residues. The V segment lost 0 bases and the J segment 4 bases; nucleotides outside the gene matches: 1. Per the germline V gene, CDR1 is SGHRS and CDR2 is YFSETQ. In DNA, the CDR3 is TGCGCCAGCAGCTTGGGAGCGGGAGGGTACAATGAGCAGTTCTTC. It encodes CASSLGAGGYNEQFF.

The gene calls are TRBV14 and TRBJ2-5, with a possible D match to TRBD1 (6 bases). CDR3 size: 15 residues. Per germline, CDR1 SGHDN and CDR2 FVKESK. With 0 bases removed from V and 5 bases from J, the gap between germline ends came to 13 bases. DNA for the CDR3: TGTGCCAGCAGCCAAGATGGGCAGGGGTGGGAGACCCAGTACTTC. Its protein is CASSQDGQGWETQYF.

This clone turned up a few times. The CDR3 DNA is TGTGCCAGCAGTTATACGGAGACAGGGTCCGGATATGGCTACACCTTC. It is translated as CASSYTETGSGYGYTF. The gene calls are TRBV6-5 and TRBJ1-2, with 7 nucleotides matching TRBD1. CDR1 and CDR2 (germline): MNHEY, SVGAGI. J gave up 5 bases and V 3 bases, and 12 bases lay outside the gene matches. The CDR3 consists of 16 residues.

The chain couples TRBV5-6 to TRBJ2-1, with 9 bases fitting TRBD1. Per germline, CDR1 SGHDT and CDR2 YYEEEE. The junction had 5 bases not matched to a gene; V was cut back by 0 bases and J by 7 bases. The CDR3 is 15 amino acids. The DNA of the CDR3 is TGTGCCAGCAGCTTGGCCCCGACAGGGGGAAATGAGCAGTTCTTC. It translates to CASSLAPTGGNEQFF.

Comment on this clone: Other DNA sequences within the sample encode an identical CDR3. V gene TRBV30 combines with J gene TRBJ2-1; D unclear. This CDR3 region has 11 residues. Trimming shortened V by 2 bases and J by 7 bases, and 6 bases separated the two germline ends. CDR1 and CDR2 (germline): GTSNPN, SVGIG (reference sequence). The CDR3 region is CAWSTVNEQFF. The DNA of the CDR3 is TGTGCCTGGAGTACGGTTAATGAGCAGTTCTTC. The full variable domain, completed using reference TRBV30 and TRBJ2-1, is SQTIHQWPATLVQPVGSPLSLECTVEGTSNPNLYWYRQAAGRGLQLLFYSVGIGQISSEVPQNLSASRPQDRQFILSSKKLLLSDSGFYLCAWSTVNEQFFGPGTRLTVL.

This clone showed up just once. The rearrangement joins TRBV7-6 to TRBJ1-5, with 8 bases identical to TRBD1. Germline lookup yields CDR1 SGHVS and CDR2 FNYEAQ. Trimming cost V 5 bases and J 7 bases; bases outside gene matches: 4. The CDR3 spans 13 residues. This chain's CDR3 is CASSQGTGQPQHF. CDR3 in DNA: TGTGCCAGCAGCCAGGGGACAGGCCAGCCCCAGCATTTT.

V gene TRBV5-8 combines with J gene TRBJ2-3; a possible D gene is TRBD2 (7 bases). Deletions cut 4 bases from V and 5 bases from J, with 17 bases between. The CDR3 has 15 residues. From germline, CDR1 is SGHTS and CDR2 YDEGEE. This CDR3 reads CASSLRDTGGDTQYF. DNA for the CDR3: TGTGCCAGCAGCCTCCGGGACACGGGGGGAGATACGCAGTATTTT.

The V call is TRBV19, the J call TRBJ2-1; 10 nucleotides align to TRBD2. CDR1 is LNHDA and CDR2 is SQIVND in the germline V gene (reference sequence). The CDR3 totals 16 residues. With 4 bases clipped from V and 5 bases from J, the junction kept 8 bases outside the gene matches. Written as DNA, the CDR3 is TGTGCCAGTAGTACCTCCTTAGCGGGAGGCCACAATGAGCAGTTCTTC. Translation gives CASSTSLAGGHNEQFF. The full variable domain, its missing parts supplied by reference TRBV19 and TRBJ2-1, is DGGITQSPKYLFRKEGQNVTLSCEQNLNHDAMYWYRQDPGQGLRLIYYSQIVNDFQKGDIAEGYSVSREKKESFPLTVTSAQKNPTAFYLCASSTSLAGGHNEQFFGPGTRLTVL.

This chain joins TRBV9 and TRBJ2-7, with 9 bases lining up with TRBD1. This CDR3 spans 16 amino acids. With 4 bases clipped from V and 2 bases from J, the junction kept 10 bases outside the gene matches. Germline CDR1 is SGDLS and CDR2 is YYNGEE. CDR3 sequence reads: CASSPRGDRDAYEQYF. The CDR3 DNA follows: TGTGCCAGCAGCCCCCGGGGGGACAGGGATGCCTACGAGCAGTACTTC.

The V call is TRBV5-1, the J call TRBJ2-7, with 8 bases lining up with TRBD2. The length of the CDR3 is 14 residues. V dropped 4 bases and J dropped 6; count of bases not matched to a gene: 9. Germline V lookup: CDR1 SGHRS, CDR2 YFSETQ. The CDR3 nucleotides are TGCGCCAGCAGCCCCGGGGGGGGGCAGCTCGAGCAGTACTTC. Residues: CASSPGGGQLEQYF.

The V and J genes are TRBV5-6 and TRBJ2-4; TRBD2 agrees at 10 bases. CDR3 length: 16 amino acids. The junction had 14 bases not matched to a gene; V was cut back by 2 bases and J by 12 bases. Germline V lookup: CDR1 SGHDT, CDR2 YYEEEE. CDR3 in amino acids: CASSLSSGRAKDSQYF. The CDR3 DNA reads TGTGCCAGCAGCTTATCCAGCGGGAGGGCAAAGGACAGTCAGTACTTC.

This sequence joins TRBV11-2 and TRBJ1-1; no clear D gene. CDR1 SGHAT and CDR2 FQNNGV come from the germline V gene. The CDR3 runs to 13 residues. Trimming pared 4 bases from V and 1 base from J, leaving 7 bases between. The CDR3 loop is CASSYSPNTEAFF. The DNA for the CDR3 is TGTGCCAGCAGCTATAGTCCGAACACTGAAGCTTTCTTT.

The chain joins TRBV6-1 to TRBJ1-1; D not resolved. The CDR3 loop spans 14 amino acids. The germline V gene has CDR1 MNHNS and CDR2 SASEGT. V lost 7 bases, J lost 0 bases, and 12 bases lay in between. The chain's CDR3 is CASTKEGMNTEAFF. CDR3 bases: TGTGCCAGCACTAAGGAGGGTATGAACACTGAAGCTTTCTTT.

This chain joins TRBV7-2 and TRBJ1-5; possibly TRBD1 for D (5 bases). V was cut by 2 bases and J by 0 bases, with 8 bases left in between. Germline assignment: CDR1 SGHTA and CDR2 FQGNSA. This CDR3 has 15 residues. The CDR3 bases are TGTGCCAGCAGCTTATTGGGGGGTAGCAATCAGCCCCAGCATTTT. Translating it yields CASSLLGGSNQPQHF.

This clone was seen once. The J gene is TRBJ2-2, the V gene TRBV18; 8 positions agree with TRBD1. The CDR3 covers 15 residues. The germline V gene encodes CDR1 KGHSH and CDR2 LQKENI. Trimming at V came to 6 bases and at J to 2 bases, leaving 5 bases not matched to a gene. CDR3 DNA sequence: TGTGCCAGCTCGCTTGGACAGGGCAACACCGGGGAGCTGTTTTTT. It yields the protein CASSLGQGNTGELFF.

The J gene is TRBJ2-1, the V gene TRBV9; D ambiguous. V lost 0 bases, J lost 0 bases, and 7 bases lay in between. Per the germline V gene, CDR1 is SGDLS and CDR2 is YYNGEE. The CDR3 extends over 15 amino acids. CDR3 nucleotides: TGTGCCAGCAGCGTAGTAGGCGGCTCCTACAATGAGCAGTTCTTC. This translates into CASSVVGGSYNEQFF. Combining the CDR3 with reference TRBV9 and TRBJ2-1 gives the whole variable domain DSGVTQTPKHLITATGQRVTLRCSPRSGDLSVYWYQQSLDQGLQFLIQYYNGEERAKGNILERFSAQQFPDLHSELNLSSLELGDSALYFCASSVVGGSYNEQFFGPGTRLTVL.